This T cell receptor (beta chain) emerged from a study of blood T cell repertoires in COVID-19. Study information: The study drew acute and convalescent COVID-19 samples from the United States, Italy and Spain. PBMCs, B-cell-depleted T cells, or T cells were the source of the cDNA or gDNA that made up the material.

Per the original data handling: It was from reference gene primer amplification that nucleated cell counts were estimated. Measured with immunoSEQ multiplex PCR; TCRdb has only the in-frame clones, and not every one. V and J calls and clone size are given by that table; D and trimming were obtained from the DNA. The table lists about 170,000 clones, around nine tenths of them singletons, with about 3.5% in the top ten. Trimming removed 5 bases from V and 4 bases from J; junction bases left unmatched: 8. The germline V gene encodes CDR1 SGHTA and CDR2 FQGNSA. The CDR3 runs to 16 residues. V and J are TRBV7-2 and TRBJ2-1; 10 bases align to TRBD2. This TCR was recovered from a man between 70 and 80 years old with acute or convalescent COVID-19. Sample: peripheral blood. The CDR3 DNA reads TGTGCCAGCAGCCCAAGCGGGGGGGTATTTTACAATGAGCAGTTCTTC. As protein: CASSPSGGVFYNEQFF. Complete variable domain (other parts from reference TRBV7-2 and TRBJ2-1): GAGVSQSPSNKVTEKGKDVELRCDPISGHTALYWYRQSLGQGLEFLIYFQGNSAPDKSGLPSDRFSAERTGGSVSTLTIQRTQQEDSAVYLCASSPSGGVFYNEQFFGPGTRLTVL.